Each of the 29 T cell receptor beta chains below was sequenced from the same sample in a study of T cell repertoires in cytomegalovirus infection. These receptors have no identified antigens. TCRdb ran MiXCR on the reads and lists one entry per CDR3 protein. The profile covers over 55,000 distinct CDR3 sequences, with around 20% appearing a single time and around 72% taken by the ten largest. The specimen was CD8+ T cells from cultured PBMCs, collected from culture after CMV antigen stimulation. These TCRs come from a human donor in good health (CMV status not recorded). Some clones in this sample may be carry-over from other donors' samples.

This clonotype appeared a few times. The chain combines TRBV28 with TRBJ1-5; D might be TRBD1 (6 bases). This CDR3 is 15 amino acids long. The V gene lost 4 bases and the J gene lost 0 bases, with 10 bases spanning the gap. CDR1 MDHEN and CDR2 SYDVKM come from the germline V gene. The CDR3: CASSSTGFSNQPQHF. CDR3 in DNA: TGTGCCAGCAGTTCGACAGGATTTAGCAATCAGCCCCAGCATTTT.

The chain employs TRBV7-9 and TRBJ1-1; D gene unclear. Germline V gives CDR1 SEHNR, CDR2 FQNEAQ (reference sequence). V gave up 5 bases and J gave up 0 bases, with 7 bases separating them. This CDR3 comprises 13 residues. The CDR3 loop reads CASSGYLNTEAFF. The DNA of the CDR3 is TGTGCCAGCAGCGGATACCTGAACACTGAAGCTTTCTTT. The full variable domain, in which reference TRBV7-9 and TRBJ1-1 provide the parts outside the CDR3, is DTGVSQNPRHKITKRGQNVTFRCDPISEHNRLYWYRQTLGQGPEFLTYFQNEAQLEKSRLLSDRFSAERPKGSFSTLEIQRTEQGDSAMYLCASSGYLNTEAFFGQGTRLTVV.

This clonotype has a handful of counts. This chain connects TRBV20-1 to TRBJ2-1; D is perhaps TRBD1 (6 bases). Trimming took off 5 bases at V and 6 bases at J, with 20 bases between the two ends. The CDR3 consists of 15 residues. Germline loops: CDR1 DFQATT, CDR2 SNEGSKA (reference sequence). The CDR3, as DNA: TGCAGTGCTCCCGGCTTGGGGACAAGGCCCAATGAGCAGTTCTTC. Protein: CSAPGLGTRPNEQFF.

V usage is TRBV10-1 and J usage is TRBJ2-3; no clear D. Per the germline V gene, CDR1 is WNHNN and CDR2 is SYGVQD (reference sequence). V was pared by 2 bases and J by 4 bases, with 7 bases between. The CDR3 is 13 amino acids. CDR3 in amino acids: CASSEPHSDTQYF. CDR3 DNA sequence: TGCGCCAGCAGTGAGCCCCACTCAGATACGCAGTATTTT.

The chain has TRBV7-9 and TRBJ2-3, with D perhaps given as TRBD1 or TRBD2 (5 bases each). Trimming shortened V by 1 base and J by 2 bases, and 10 bases separated the two germline ends. The germline CDR1 and CDR2 sequences are SEHNR and FQNEAQ (reference sequence). This CDR3 comprises 15 residues. CDR3 region: CASSLVEGLTDTQYF. Written as DNA, the CDR3 is TGTGCCAGCAGCTTAGTTGAGGGGCTCACAGATACGCAGTATTTT.

J is TRBJ2-5 and V is TRBV12-3 or TRBV12-4; D assignment may be TRBD1 or TRBD2 (5 bases each). V shed 3 bases and J shed 0 bases, with 11 bases lying between them. The CDR3 loop spans 15 amino acids. CDR3 sequence: CASSFREQYQETQYF. Written as DNA, the CDR3 is TGTGCCAGCAGTTTCAGGGAGCAGTACCAAGAGACCCAGTACTTC.

This clonotype was counted only a few times. The CDR3 DNA is TGTGCCAGCAGCTTAACGGGACTCCAAGAGACCCAGTACTTC. As protein: CASSLTGLQETQYF. This rearrangement joins TRBV7-2 to TRBJ2-5; TRBD2 is a possible D gene (6 bases). Germline V gene data show CDR1 as SGHTA and CDR2 as FQGNSA. CDR3 length: 14 residues. The V gene lost 2 bases and the J gene lost 1 base, with 8 bases spanning the gap.

The chain has TRBV10-3 and TRBJ2-1, with 11 bases identical to TRBD1. Germline V lookup: CDR1 ENHRY, CDR2 SYGVKD. Losses at the gene ends were 0 bases for V and 3 bases for J; bases not matched to a gene: 1. The CDR3 is made up of 16 amino acids. For the CDR3, the DNA is TGTGCCATCAGTGAGTCGGGACAGGGGGTCTACAATGAGCAGTTCTTC. It translates to CAISESGQGVYNEQFF.

V gene TRBV13 combines with J gene TRBJ1-1; 11 positions agree with TRBD1. The CDR3 consists of 15 residues. V trimming: 4 bases; J trimming: 5 bases; junction bases outside the gene matches: 6. Germline V gene sequence: CDR1 PRHDT, CDR2 FYEKMQ (reference sequence). Written as DNA, the CDR3 is TGTGCCAGCAGCTGGTCCGGGACAGGGGGGACTGAAGCTTTCTTT. The encoded protein is CASSWSGTGGTEAFF.

This clonotype occurred a few times. This could be a read error, since a much larger clone is one nucleotide away. The chain couples TRBV9 to TRBJ1-2; D remains unclear. Germline CDR1 and CDR2: SGDLS and YYNGEE. This CDR3 region has 12 residues. Trimming pared 0 bases from V and 3 bases from J, leaving 3 bases between. CDR3 protein: CASSVGDYGYTF. The CDR3 DNA reads TGTGCCAGCAGCGTAGGCGACTATGGCTACACCTTC.

In this sample, this clonotype turned up a few times. This sequence joins TRBV7-8 and TRBJ1-6; tentatively, D is TRBD1 (6 bases). Per the germline V gene, CDR1 is SGHVS and CDR2 is FQNEAQ. Trimming stripped 6 bases from V and 7 bases from J, with 16 bases between. There are 15 residues in the CDR3. The CDR3: CASSSWTDSNSPLHF. The DNA for the CDR3 is TGTGCCAGCAGTTCCTGGACAGACTCAAATTCACCCCTCCACTTT.

The CDR3 nucleotides are TGTGCCAGCAGTCCACTAGCGGGGGGGAGGCAAGAGACCCAGTACTTC. Translation gives CASSPLAGGRQETQYF. The chain links TRBV28 to TRBJ2-5; TRBD2 agrees at 13 bases. Losses at the gene ends were 5 bases for V and 2 bases for J; bases not matched to a gene: 5. The CDR3 sequence is 16 residues long. The V gene's germline CDR1 is MDHEN and CDR2 SYDVKM.

This clonotype showed up many times. The CDR3 is CASSRGQGNSYGYTF. The CDR3 nucleotides read TGTGCCAGCAGCCGGGGACAGGGAAACTCCTATGGCTACACCTTC. The rearrangement joins TRBV7-2 to TRBJ1-2; 9 nucleotides line up with TRBD1. J lost 4 bases, V lost 5 bases, and 8 bases had no gene match. The CDR3 runs 15 residues. Germline V gene data show CDR1 as SGHTA and CDR2 as FQGNSA.

This chain connects TRBV7-6 to TRBJ1-4, with 9 bases aligning to TRBD1. Germline V CDR1 and CDR2: SGHVS, FNYEAQ. This CDR3 comprises 11 residues. The CDR3 DNA follows: TGTGCGGGACAGGGCAACGAAAAACTGTTTTTT. It specifies CAGQGNEKLFF.

The chain carries TRBV5-6 and TRBJ1-1; no clear D gene. Trimming removed 3 bases at V and 3 bases at J, with 6 bases between. Germline CDR1 reads SGHDT; CDR2 reads YYEEEE. This CDR3 is 12 amino acids long. The CDR3: CASSSGDTEAFF. CDR3 nucleotides: TGTGCCAGCAGCTCCGGTGACACTGAAGCTTTCTTT.

This chain links TRBV5-4 with TRBJ2-7; 8 positions match TRBD1. V trimming: 4 bases; J trimming: 5 bases; junction bases outside the gene matches: 8. Germline CDR1 and CDR2: SGHNT and YYREEE (reference sequence). CDR3 length: 14 residues. The CDR3 sequence is CASSPQNRGDEQYF. For the CDR3, the DNA is TGTGCCAGCAGCCCCCAGAACAGGGGGGACGAGCAGTACTTC. Filled out from reference TRBV5-4 and TRBJ2-7, the complete variable domain reads ETGVTQSPTHLIKTRGQQVTLRCSSQSGHNTVSWYQQALGQGPQFIFQYYREEENGRGNFPPRFSGLQFPNYSSELNVNALELDDSALYLCASSPQNRGDEQYFGPGTRLTVT.

The chain carries TRBV7-2 and TRBJ2-5; 12 bases align to TRBD1. This CDR3 is 16 amino acids long. V trimming: 1 base; J trimming: 5 bases; junction bases outside the gene matches: 5. Germline V lookup: CDR1 SGHTA, CDR2 FQGNSA. CDR3 sequence (DNA): TGTGCCAGCAGCTTAGGGGACAGGGGGCGGAGGGAGACCCAGTACTTC. It specifies CASSLGDRGRRETQYF.

This clonotype came up a few times. The chain links TRBV24-1 to TRBJ2-3; D perhaps matches TRBD1 (5 bases). The germline gives CDR1 KGHDR, CDR2 SFDVKD. The CDR3 is 17 amino acids. Trimming stripped 6 bases from V and 4 bases from J, with 22 bases between. The CDR3 here is CATSFGAPSKGPDTQYF. For the CDR3, the DNA is TGTGCCACCAGTTTTGGGGCACCGAGTAAAGGGCCAGATACGCAGTATTTT.

There are a few counts of this clonotype. The rearrangement joins TRBV12-3 or TRBV12-4 to TRBJ2-5, with unresolved D. The CDR3 is made up of 14 amino acids. Deletions cut 3 bases from V and 1 base from J, with 9 bases between. CDR3 sequence reads: CASSFGPIQETQYF. The CDR3 nucleotides are TGTGCCAGCAGTTTCGGACCGATCCAAGAGACCCAGTACTTC.

In this sample, this clonotype turned up a few times. The V call is TRBV6-2 or TRBV6-3, the J call TRBJ2-1; 7 bases map to TRBD2. This CDR3 spans 15 amino acids. The junction had 7 bases not matched to a gene; V was cut back by 4 bases and J by 4 bases. Germline assignment: CDR1 MNHEY and CDR2 SVGEGT. The DNA for the CDR3 is TGTGCCAGCAGTTTCAGCGGGGCTCGATACAATGAGCAGTTCTTC. Its translation: CASSFSGARYNEQFF.

The chain has TRBV7-3 and TRBJ2-3; D is possibly TRBD1 (5 bases). This CDR3 region has 15 residues. CDR1 and CDR2 from the germline V gene are SGHTA and FQGTGA. Trimming removed 7 bases at V and 0 bases at J, with 14 bases between. This CDR3 is CASTGTGSSTDTQYF. CDR3 nucleotide sequence: TGTGCCAGCACTGGAACAGGATCTAGCACAGATACGCAGTATTTT.

The genes are TRBV7-2 and TRBJ2-7, with D perhaps TRBD1 (6 bases). Trimming pared 4 bases from V and 3 bases from J, leaving 13 bases between. CDR3 length: 14 residues. Germline loops: CDR1 SGHTA, CDR2 FQGNSA. CDR3 in amino acids: CASSSRYRVYEQYF. CDR3 DNA sequence: TGTGCCAGCAGCTCCCGGTACAGGGTCTACGAGCAGTACTTC. Complete variable domain (other parts from reference TRBV7-2 and TRBJ2-7): GAGVSQSPSNKVTEKGKDVELRCDPISGHTALYWYRQSLGQGLEFLIYFQGNSAPDKSGLPSDRFSAERTGGSVSTLTIQRTQQEDSAVYLCASSSRYRVYEQYFGPGTRLTVT.

This chain joins TRBV4-1 and TRBJ2-5, with D unresolved. V was clipped by 1 base and J by 1 base, with 22 bases between them. Germline V gene sequence: CDR1 MGHRA, CDR2 YSYEKL. This CDR3 has 19 residues. CDR3 protein: CASSQGGVPGTDPQETQYF. DNA of the CDR3: TGCGCCAGCAGCCAAGGTGGTGTCCCCGGTACAGACCCCCAAGAGACCCAGTACTTC.

The chain is built from TRBV19 and TRBJ2-1; D remains ambiguous. Germline values: CDR1 LNHDA, CDR2 SQIVND (reference sequence). The CDR3 is made up of 14 amino acids. V lost 0 bases to trimming and J lost 7 bases, with 10 bases between them. CDR3 sequence: CASSIDLGRNEQFF. The CDR3 DNA reads as TGTGCCAGTAGTATAGATCTGGGTAGGAATGAGCAGTTCTTC.

This clonotype was counted a few times. The chain is built from TRBV7-9 and TRBJ2-1; 9 positions match TRBD1. The J segment lost 2 bases and the V segment lost 4 bases, leaving 3 bases of the junction unmatched. The CDR3 extends over 15 amino acids. Germline assignment: CDR1 SEHNR and CDR2 FQNEAQ (reference sequence). As DNA, the CDR3 is TGTGCCAGCAGCTCACGGACAGGGGCCTACAATGAGCAGTTCTTC. It specifies CASSSRTGAYNEQFF.

This clonotype came up a few times. The J gene is TRBJ1-5, the V gene TRBV7-2, with D hard to call. CDR1 SGHTA and CDR2 FQGNSA come from the germline V gene. V was pared by 2 bases and J by 2 bases, with 7 bases between. This CDR3 has 14 amino acids. CDR3 residues: CASSLFPGNQPQHF. The CDR3, as DNA: TGTGCCAGCAGCTTATTCCCAGGCAATCAGCCCCAGCATTTT.

The gene calls are TRBV6-6 and TRBJ2-2, with 7 bases that match TRBD2. The CDR3 consists of 15 residues. Looked up from germline, CDR1 is MNHNY and CDR2 is SVGAGI (reference sequence). V was pared by 6 bases and J by 6 bases, with 10 bases of the junction left unmatched. CDR3 protein: CASSSTGTISGELFF. The CDR3 DNA sequence: TGTGCCAGCAGCTCGACCGGGACTATCTCCGGGGAGCTGTTTTTT.

V usage is TRBV5-6 and J usage is TRBJ2-7, with 9 positions matching TRBD1. Germline CDR1 and CDR2: SGHDT and YYEEEE. V trimming: 2 bases; J trimming: 0 bases; junction bases outside the gene matches: 6. The CDR3 runs 16 residues. The DNA for the CDR3 is TGTGCCAGCAGCTTCGAGACAGGGGGTAGCTCCTACGAGCAGTACTTC. Translation gives CASSFETGGSSYEQYF.

This clonotype was counted only a few times. The CDR3 nucleotides are TGTGCCACCACGGGACAGCGTAACGAGCAGTACTTC. Residues: CATTGQRNEQYF. The chain is built from TRBV24-1 and TRBJ2-7, with 7 bases aligning to TRBD1. CDR3 length: 12 residues. J was trimmed by 5 bases and V by 8 bases; bases with no gene match: 5. Germline V gene lookup returns CDR1 KGHDR and CDR2 SFDVKD.